The 10 T cell receptor beta chains presented below share a single source sample, sequenced in a study of T-cell memory formation after mild COVID-19. TCRdb reprocessed the 5' RACE reads via MiXCR and lists one record per CDR3 protein. Of roughly 89,000 distinct CDR3 sequences listed, around 15% are singletons. The sample was PBMCs or a T cell subset sorted from them (not recorded which). These TCRs come from a man aged 18-30 years who had mild COVID-19 (a few samples of this study predate the infection). Cell type and time point are not known.

The V call is TRBV27, the J call TRBJ1-5; 8 bases are shared with TRBD1. The CDR3 has 14 amino acids. J gave up 4 bases and V 8 bases, and 7 bases lay outside the gene matches. Germline CDR1 and CDR2: MNHEY and SMNVEV (reference sequence). CDR3 in DNA: TGTGCCAGCGCCCCGGGACAGGTGAATCAGCCCCAGCATTTT. Translated: CASAPGQVNQPQHF.

This clonotype was picked up a small number of times. The chain is built from TRBV2 and TRBJ2-1, with 9 bases lining up with TRBD2. The CDR3 is made up of 14 amino acids. Germline CDR1 is SNHLY and CDR2 is FYNNEI. The V and J ends lost 11 bases and 4 bases, in that order; junction bases with no gene match: 9. This chain's CDR3 is CAVRGLAGYNEQFF. The CDR3 region has the DNA TGTGCCGTTAGGGGGCTAGCGGGGTACAATGAGCAGTTCTTC.

V is TRBV7-9 and J is TRBJ1-2; TRBD1 is a possible D gene (5 bases). Trimming cost V 4 bases and J 3 bases, with 9 bases left between them. The germline V gene has CDR1 SEHNR and CDR2 FQNEAQ (reference sequence). This CDR3 has 13 residues. Written as DNA, the CDR3 is TGTGCCAGCAGCTCCTTGGGGGACTATGGCTACACCTTC. Protein: CASSSLGDYGYTF.

The CDR3 reads CSAMRSTAMAAGELFF. The CDR3 DNA is TGCAGTGCCATGAGATCGACGGCCATGGCCGCCGGGGAGCTGTTTTTT. The chain joins TRBV20-1 to TRBJ2-2; no definite D call. The CDR3 runs to 16 residues. Germline V CDR1 and CDR2: DFQATT, SNEGSKA (reference sequence). The V and J ends lost 6 bases and 6 bases respectively, with 23 bases between them.

This clonotype was picked up many times. The gene calls are TRBV9 and TRBJ1-2, with 7 bases aligning to TRBD1. CDR1 is SGDLS and CDR2 is YYNGEE in the germline V gene. This CDR3 is built from 12 residues. Trimming took 3 bases from V and 7 from J; bases not matched to a gene: 3. In DNA, the CDR3 is TGTGCCAGCAGCGCGGACAGGAGTGGCTACACCTTC. It is translated as CASSADRSGYTF.

This clonotype was recorded many times. The V call is TRBV21-1, the J call TRBJ2-3; TRBD1 reflects the table's D call only, with no check against the DNA. TRBV21-1 is assigned pseudogene status. The CDR3 spans 16 residues. The DNA of the CDR3 is TGTGCCAGCAGCGACCGAGGGACAGGGGGTCCAGATACGCAGTATTTT. It specifies CASSDRGTGGPDTQYF.

The chain couples TRBV7-9 to TRBJ1-1, with 7 bases that match TRBD1. The trim removed 5 bases at V and 1 base at J, leaving 4 bases unmatched. Germline V CDR1 and CDR2: SEHNR, FQNEAQ (reference sequence). The CDR3 has 14 amino acids. CDR3 in amino acids: CASSTQGGNTEAFF. The CDR3 nucleotides read TGTGCCAGCAGCACTCAGGGGGGGAACACTGAAGCTTTCTTT.

The J gene is TRBJ1-1, the V gene TRBV19; D might be TRBD1 (5 bases). The CDR3 covers 14 residues. V lost 5 bases to trimming and J lost 3 bases, with 13 bases between them. Germline V gene data show CDR1 as LNHDA and CDR2 as SQIVND (reference sequence). In nucleotides, the CDR3 is TGTGCCAGTAGTCGCAGGGAGGATCACACTGAAGCTTTCTTT. Residues: CASSRREDHTEAFF. The whole variable domain, filled in from reference TRBV19 and TRBJ1-1, reads DGGITQSPKYLFRKEGQNVTLSCEQNLNHDAMYWYRQDPGQGLRLIYYSQIVNDFQKGDIAEGYSVSREKKESFPLTVTSAQKNPTAFYLCASSRREDHTEAFFGQGTRLTVV.

V usage is TRBV7-3 and J usage is TRBJ1-1; D might be TRBD1 (5 bases). There are 13 residues in the CDR3. From germline, CDR1 is SGHTA and CDR2 FQGTGA. V lost 5 bases to trimming and J lost 8 bases, with 15 bases between them. CDR3 nucleotides: TGTGCCAGCAGCGACAACCCCGGGACGGAAGCTTTCTTT. Amino acids: CASSDNPGTEAFF.

The chain employs TRBV28 and TRBJ1-2; TRBD1 matches 8 bases. The germline CDR1 and CDR2 sequences are MDHEN and SYDVKM. The CDR3 sequence is 15 residues long. Trimming cost V 5 bases and J 8 bases; bases outside gene matches: 13. For the CDR3, the DNA is TGTGCCAGCAGTGATCGGCAGGGGGCGCTTGAGGGCTACACCTTC. It yields the protein CASSDRQGALEGYTF.